Shown below are 27 T cell receptor beta chains from a single sample sequenced in a study of Ad26.COV2.S vaccination and SARS-CoV-2 variants. As to treatment: over 15 received Ad26.COV2.S at low or high dose, single or two shots; roughly 5 received placebo; per-sample allocation not given. Specimens were obtained on day 63 following the first vaccine or placebo injection. Measured with immunoSEQ multiplex PCR; TCRdb has only the in-frame clones, and not every one. The sample has about 440,000 clones, about 90% seen once. Sequencing used peripheral blood, obtained in a trial of Ad26.COV2.S vaccine versus placebo. Receptors originate from a person between 18 and 65 years old who received the Ad26.COV2.S COVID-19 vaccine or a placebo.

To note about this clone: A junction boundary mismatches the germline segment, possibly from a read error. J is TRBJ1-6 and V is TRBV4-3; D may be TRBD1 (5 bases). The CDR3 length is 16 residues. CDR1 is LGHNA and CDR2 is YSLEER in the germline V gene. CDR3 region: CTSSQDEWQGNSPLHF. CDR3 DNA sequence: TGCACCAGCAGCCAAGATGAATGGCAGGGTAATTCACCCCTCCACTTT.

The chain employs TRBV7-9 and TRBJ2-7; D is unclear. Deletions cut 6 bases from V and 1 base from J, with 19 bases between. This CDR3 comprises 16 residues. Looked up from germline, CDR1 is SEHNR and CDR2 is FQNEAQ (reference sequence). CDR3 nucleotide sequence: TGTGCCAGCAGTCAAAGGACCTCAGTAAATTCCTACGAGCAGTACTTC. This sequence encodes CASSQRTSVNSYEQYF.

This clone appeared once. The J gene is TRBJ2-1, the V gene TRBV6-2 or TRBV6-3; D may be TRBD2 (7 bases). The CDR3 covers 17 residues. Germline V CDR1 and CDR2: MNHEY, SVGEGT. Between the trimmed V and J ends, which lost 2 bases and 4 bases, there was a span of 18 bases. CDR3 in DNA: TGTGCCAGCAGTTACGGGGGGGCGGGAGCCTCTTACAATGAGCAGTTCTTC. This codes for CASSYGGAGASYNEQFF.

This clone was seen once. The chain carries TRBV9 and TRBJ2-2; TRBD1 matches 8 bases. The CDR3 is made up of 16 amino acids. Looked up from germline, CDR1 is SGDLS and CDR2 is YYNGEE. The ends lost 3 bases at V and 7 bases at J; junction bases unmatched: 11. The CDR3 bases are TGTGCCAGCAGCGCGACCAGGGGGCGAGGGGGCGGGGAGCTGTTTTTT. Translated, it gives CASSATRGRGGGELFF.

V is TRBV18 and J is TRBJ2-3; 12 nucleotides agree with TRBD2. Germline CDR1 reads KGHSH; CDR2 reads LQKENI. V trimming: 2 bases; J trimming: 9 bases; junction bases outside the gene matches: 9. The CDR3 runs to 16 residues. The CDR3 is CASSPSSGRVIKTQYF. The CDR3 bases are TGTGCCAGCTCACCATCTAGCGGGAGGGTGATTAAGACGCAGTATTTT.

The V and J genes are TRBV7-8 and TRBJ2-2; D uncertain. Trimming took 1 base from V and 1 from J, leaving 4 bases between them. The CDR3 has 14 amino acids. CDR1 and CDR2 (germline): SGHVS, FQNEAQ. CDR3 bases: TGTGCCAGCAGCTTAGTAAAGAACACCGGGGAGCTGTTTTTT. Translated, it gives CASSLVKNTGELFF.

V gene TRBV18 combines with J gene TRBJ2-7; TRBD1 might be the D (5 bases). Trimming removed 3 bases at V and 2 bases at J, with 8 bases between. The CDR3 sequence is 13 residues long. Germline V CDR1 and CDR2: KGHSH, LQKENI. DNA of the CDR3: TGTGCCAGCTCACCTAAGACAGCCTACGAGCAGTACTTC. It is translated as CASSPKTAYEQYF.

The V gene is TRBV7-9, the J gene TRBJ2-1; D gene unclear. The V gene's germline CDR1 is SEHNR and CDR2 FQNEAQ (reference sequence). Deletions cut 1 base from V and 3 bases from J, with 7 bases between. CDR3 length: 14 amino acids. Here the CDR3 reads CASSLGAGYNEQFF. Written as DNA, the CDR3 is TGTGCCAGCAGCTTAGGGGCCGGCTACAATGAGCAGTTCTTC.

The rearrangement joins TRBV5-6 to TRBJ2-7, with TRBD1 matching over 8 bases. CDR1 SGHDT and CDR2 YYEEEE come from the germline V gene. V shed 1 base and J 5 bases; nucleotides not matched to a gene: 8. The CDR3 extends over 15 amino acids. The CDR3 is CASSLILQGVHEQYF. CDR3 nucleotides: TGTGCCAGCAGCTTGATTTTACAGGGGGTGCACGAGCAGTACTTC.

The CDR3: CSVETSPYEQYF. CDR3 DNA: TGCAGCGTTGAAACTAGCCCCTACGAGCAGTACTTC. This sequence joins TRBV29-1 and TRBJ2-7; TRBD2 is a possible D gene (6 bases). CDR1 SQVTM and CDR2 ANQGSEA come from the germline V gene. V lost 2 bases and J lost 2, with 7 bases in between. The CDR3 loop spans 12 amino acids.

The V and J genes are TRBV12-5 and TRBJ2-3; 12 nucleotides agree with TRBD1. CDR1 and CDR2 from the germline V gene are LGHNT and FRNRAP. The CDR3 contains 15 residues. The trim removed 5 bases at V and 4 bases at J, leaving 4 bases unmatched. CDR3 sequence reads: CASGTGTGGADTQYF. Written as DNA, the CDR3 is TGTGCTAGTGGTACCGGGACAGGGGGCGCAGATACGCAGTATTTT.

The V call is TRBV19, the J call TRBJ2-4; D call uncertain. The V end was cut by 5 bases, the J end by 5 bases, with 7 bases between. The CDR3 has 12 amino acids. Germline CDR1 and CDR2: LNHDA and SQIVND (reference sequence). The CDR3 here is CASSEDQNIQYF. The CDR3 nucleotides are TGTGCCAGTAGTGAAGATCAAAACATTCAGTACTTC.

The rearrangement uses TRBV30 and TRBJ2-7, with D perhaps TRBD1 (6 bases). Trimming cost V 8 bases and J 6 bases, with 20 bases left between them. The CDR3 is 13 residues long. Germline-derived CDR1 and CDR2 are GTSNPN and SVGIG (reference sequence). In DNA, the CDR3 is TGTGCCCGATCAGGGGACCGGGGCCTCGAGCAGTACTTC. Translation gives CARSGDRGLEQYF.

The gene calls are TRBV10-3 and TRBJ2-5, with D hard to call. The germline gives CDR1 ENHRY, CDR2 SYGVKD. The CDR3 has 13 residues. Between the trimmed V and J ends, which lost 4 bases and 0 bases, there was a span of 6 bases. The CDR3 sequence is CAISGSDQETQYF. The DNA of the CDR3 is TGTGCCATCAGTGGGTCAGACCAAGAGACCCAGTACTTC.

V and J are TRBV7-3 and TRBJ2-2, with TRBD2 matching over 10 bases. V lost 5 bases and J lost 7; bases outside the gene matches: 10. There are 16 residues in the CDR3. Germline V lookup: CDR1 SGHTA, CDR2 FQGTGA. The CDR3 bases are TGTGCCAGCAGCAATCTAGCGGGAGAGTTCGGCGGGGAGCTGTTTTTT. Protein sequence: CASSNLAGEFGGELFF.

The table lists this clone with a count of one. CDR3 residues: CAWNPDPTYEQYF. The CDR3 coding sequence is TGTGCCTGGAATCCGGACCCCACCTACGAGCAGTACTTC. The chain uses TRBV30 and TRBJ2-7; D is uncertain. CDR3 size: 13 residues. With 4 bases removed from V and 2 bases from J, the gap between germline ends came to 12 bases. CDR1 and CDR2 from the germline V gene are GTSNPN and SVGIG (reference sequence).

The chain uses TRBV13 and TRBJ2-7; possible D gene TRBD1, 6 bases. CDR3 size: 15 residues. V was trimmed by 4 bases and J by 4 bases, leaving 17 bases between them. Germline CDR1 PRHDT, CDR2 FYEKMQ (reference sequence). CDR3 nucleotide sequence: TGTGCCAGCAGCTCATTCCTACAGGGCCCTTACGAGCAGTACTTC. Residues: CASSSFLQGPYEQYF.

This sequence joins TRBV15 and TRBJ2-2; unclear D gene. The ends were cut back, 0 bases at V and 6 bases at J, with 8 bases in the middle. The CDR3 runs to 14 residues. The germline gives CDR1 LNHNV, CDR2 YYDKDF (reference sequence). In DNA, the CDR3 is TGTGCCACCAGCAGAGATCTCGGAGCCGGGGAGCTGTTTTTT. This codes for CATSRDLGAGELFF.

This clone was counted once. This chain links TRBV10-3 with TRBJ2-5; 13 positions agree with TRBD2. Germline CDR1 and CDR2: ENHRY and SYGVKD. CDR3 length: 15 residues. V gave up 6 bases and J gave up 0 bases; unmatched junction bases: 1. CDR3 loop: CAIRGTSGNQETQYF. The CDR3 DNA reads TGTGCCATCAGGGGGACTAGCGGGAACCAAGAGACCCAGTACTTC.

This clone was picked up a small number of times. In the same sample, other DNA sequences code for this CDR3. This rearrangement joins TRBV9 to TRBJ2-7; TRBD1 might be the D (5 bases). The CDR3 runs 14 residues. Deletions cut 2 bases from V and 2 bases from J, with 11 bases between. The germline gives CDR1 SGDLS, CDR2 YYNGEE. The CDR3 nucleotides read TGTGCCAGCAGCGTCGGCGACAGCCCCTACGAGCAGTACTTC. This encodes CASSVGDSPYEQYF.

The rearrangement uses TRBV7-9 and TRBJ1-1, with TRBD1 as a possible D gene (5 bases). The CDR3 has 15 amino acids. CDR1 is SEHNR, CDR2 FQNEAQ, per germline (reference sequence). The V end lost 6 bases, the J end lost 1 base, and 15 bases lay between the germline ends. The CDR3 protein is CASRRGSRANTEAFF. For the CDR3, the DNA is TGTGCCAGCAGGCGGGGGTCCAGGGCGAACACTGAAGCTTTCTTT.

CDR3 residues: CATSDPEGRESTDTQYF. The CDR3 bases are TGTGCCACCAGTGACCCAGAAGGACGGGAATCCACAGATACGCAGTATTTT. V gene TRBV24-1 combines with J gene TRBJ2-3; D is perhaps TRBD2 (5 bases). The CDR3 totals 17 residues. Germline V CDR1 and CDR2: KGHDR, SFDVKD. Trimming removed 4 bases at V and 2 bases at J, with 18 bases between.

CDR3 protein: CASSLQGPRGDGYTF. The CDR3 DNA reads TGTGCCAGCAGCCTACAGGGCCCCCGGGGTGATGGCTACACCTTC. The chain has TRBV7-9 and TRBJ1-2, with a weak D call TRBD1 (6 bases). The V gene's germline CDR1 is SEHNR and CDR2 FQNEAQ (reference sequence). CDR3 size: 15 residues. Trimming stripped 5 bases from V and 6 bases from J, with 19 bases between.

The rearrangement uses TRBV7-2 and TRBJ2-1; no reliable D call. V lost 5 bases, J lost 7 bases, and 6 bases lay in between. The CDR3 runs 11 residues. The germline V gene encodes CDR1 SGHTA and CDR2 FQGNSA. CDR3 DNA: TGTGCCAGCAGCCCTGGGAATGAGCAGTTCTTC. It encodes CASSPGNEQFF.

V usage is TRBV5-8 and J usage is TRBJ2-7; maybe TRBD2 (6 bases). The CDR3 covers 15 residues. Trimming removed 0 bases from V and 0 bases from J, with 10 bases in between. From germline, CDR1 is SGHTS and CDR2 YDEGEE. The DNA of the CDR3 is TGTGCCAGCAGCTTGGAGGCGGGAAACTCCTACGAGCAGTACTTC. Its protein product is CASSLEAGNSYEQYF.

This chain connects TRBV2 to TRBJ1-4, with D hard to call. The CDR3 is 11 residues long. Trimming removed 4 bases at V and 13 bases at J, with 10 bases between. From germline, CDR1 is SNHLY and CDR2 FYNNEI. CDR3 sequence (DNA): TGTGCCAGCAGTGGCCCTTCCGGACTGTTTTTT. Protein sequence: CASSGPSGLFF. Complete variable domain (other parts from reference TRBV2 and TRBJ1-4): EPEVTQTPSHQVTQMGQEVILRCVPISNHLYFYWYRQILGQKVEFLVSFYNNEISEKSEIFDDQFSVERPDGSNFTLKIRSTKLEDSAMYFCASSGPSGLFFGSGTQLSVL.

V gene TRBV28 combines with J gene TRBJ2-4; TRBD2 matches 7 bases. The CDR3 length is 16 residues. V was pared by 5 bases and J by 6 bases, with 13 bases of the junction left unmatched. Per the germline V gene, CDR1 is MDHEN and CDR2 is SYDVKM. The CDR3 here is CASSPRRRREGNIQYF. CDR3 in DNA: TGTGCCAGCAGTCCACGCCGGAGGAGGGAGGGAAACATTCAGTACTTC.